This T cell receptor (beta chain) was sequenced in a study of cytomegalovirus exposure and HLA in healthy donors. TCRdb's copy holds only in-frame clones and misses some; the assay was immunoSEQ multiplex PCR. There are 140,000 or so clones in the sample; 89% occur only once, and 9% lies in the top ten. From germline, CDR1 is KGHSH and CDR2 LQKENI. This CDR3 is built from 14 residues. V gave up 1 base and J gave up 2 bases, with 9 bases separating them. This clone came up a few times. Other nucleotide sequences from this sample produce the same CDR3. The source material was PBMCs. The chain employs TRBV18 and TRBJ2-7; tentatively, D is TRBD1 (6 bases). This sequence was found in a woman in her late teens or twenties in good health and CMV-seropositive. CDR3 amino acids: CASSPQTGPYEQYF. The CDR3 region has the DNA TGTGCCAGCTCACCACAAACAGGGCCCTACGAGCAGTACTTC.